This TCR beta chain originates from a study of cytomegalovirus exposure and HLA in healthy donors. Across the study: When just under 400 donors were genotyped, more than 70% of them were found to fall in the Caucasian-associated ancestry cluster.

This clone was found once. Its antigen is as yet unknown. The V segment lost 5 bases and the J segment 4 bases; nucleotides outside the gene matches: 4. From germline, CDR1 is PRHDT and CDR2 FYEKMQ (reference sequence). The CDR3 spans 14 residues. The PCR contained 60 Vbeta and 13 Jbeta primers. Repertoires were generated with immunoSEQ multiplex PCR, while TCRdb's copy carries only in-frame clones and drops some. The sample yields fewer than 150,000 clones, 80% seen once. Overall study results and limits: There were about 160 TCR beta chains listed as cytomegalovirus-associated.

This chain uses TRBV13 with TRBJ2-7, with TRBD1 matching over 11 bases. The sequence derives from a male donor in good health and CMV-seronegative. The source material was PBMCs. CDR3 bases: TGTGCCAGCAGCCCGGACAGGGGGCATTACGAGCAGTACTTC. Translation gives CASSPDRGHYEQYF.